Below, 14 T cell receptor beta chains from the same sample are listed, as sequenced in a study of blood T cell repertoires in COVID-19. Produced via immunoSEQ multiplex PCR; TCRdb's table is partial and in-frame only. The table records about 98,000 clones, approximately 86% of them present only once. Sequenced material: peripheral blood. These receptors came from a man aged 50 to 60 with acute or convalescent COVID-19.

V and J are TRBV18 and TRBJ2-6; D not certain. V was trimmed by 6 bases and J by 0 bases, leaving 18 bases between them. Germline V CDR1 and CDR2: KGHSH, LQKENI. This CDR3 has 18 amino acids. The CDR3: CASSTLNLRNSGANVLTF. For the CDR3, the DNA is TGTGCCAGCTCTACCCTGAACCTCAGAAACTCTGGGGCCAACGTCCTGACTTTC. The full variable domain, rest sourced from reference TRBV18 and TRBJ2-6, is NAGVMQNPRHLVRRRGQEARLRCSPMKGHSHVYWYRQLPEEGLKFMVYLQKENIIDESGMPKERFSAEFPKEGPSILRIQQVVRGDSAAYFCASSTLNLRNSGANVLTFGAGSRLTVL.

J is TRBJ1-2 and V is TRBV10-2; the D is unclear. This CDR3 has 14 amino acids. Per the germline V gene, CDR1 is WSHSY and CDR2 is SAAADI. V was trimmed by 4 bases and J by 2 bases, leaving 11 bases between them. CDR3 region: CASSGETGNYGYTF. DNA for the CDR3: TGCGCCAGCAGTGGAGAGACGGGGAACTATGGCTACACCTTC.

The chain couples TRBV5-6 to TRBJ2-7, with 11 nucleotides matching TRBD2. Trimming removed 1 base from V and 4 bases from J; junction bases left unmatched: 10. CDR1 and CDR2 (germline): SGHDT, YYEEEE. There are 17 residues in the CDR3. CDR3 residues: CASSLLLAGVVGYEQYF. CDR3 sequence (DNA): TGTGCCAGCAGCTTGTTACTAGCGGGAGTAGTGGGGTACGAGCAGTACTTC.

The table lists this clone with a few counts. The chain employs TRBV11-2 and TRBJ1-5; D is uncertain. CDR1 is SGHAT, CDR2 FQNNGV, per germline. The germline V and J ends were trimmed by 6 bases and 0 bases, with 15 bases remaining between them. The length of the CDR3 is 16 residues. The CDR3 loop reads CASSLTPTASNQPQHF. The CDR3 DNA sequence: TGTGCCAGCAGTTTAACCCCAACAGCTAGCAATCAGCCCCAGCATTTT.

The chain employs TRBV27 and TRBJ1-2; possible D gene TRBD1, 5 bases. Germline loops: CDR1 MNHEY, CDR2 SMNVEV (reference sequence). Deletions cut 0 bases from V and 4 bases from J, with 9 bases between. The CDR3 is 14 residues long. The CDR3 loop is CASSLSGEGYGYTF. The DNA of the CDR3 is TGTGCCAGCAGTTTATCAGGGGAGGGCTATGGCTACACCTTC.

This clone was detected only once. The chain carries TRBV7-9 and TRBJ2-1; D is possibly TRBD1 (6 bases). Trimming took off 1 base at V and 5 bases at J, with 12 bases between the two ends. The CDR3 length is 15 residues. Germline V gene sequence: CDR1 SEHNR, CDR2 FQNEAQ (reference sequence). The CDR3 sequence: CASSLGLGGNNEQFF. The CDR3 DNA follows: TGTGCCAGCAGCTTAGGGCTAGGGGGAAACAATGAGCAGTTCTTC.

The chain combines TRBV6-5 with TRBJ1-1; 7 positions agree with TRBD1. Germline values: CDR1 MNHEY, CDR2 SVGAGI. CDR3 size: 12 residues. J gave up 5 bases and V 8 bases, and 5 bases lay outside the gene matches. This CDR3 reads CASLDRVTEAFF. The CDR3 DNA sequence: TGTGCCAGCCTAGACAGGGTGACTGAAGCTTTCTTT.

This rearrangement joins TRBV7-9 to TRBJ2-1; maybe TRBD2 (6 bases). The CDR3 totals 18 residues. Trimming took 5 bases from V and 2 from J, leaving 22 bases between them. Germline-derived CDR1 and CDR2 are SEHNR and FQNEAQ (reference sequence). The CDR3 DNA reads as TGTGCCAGCAGCCCGAAGCAACTCCGACTAGAAACCTACAATGAGCAGTTCTTC. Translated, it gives CASSPKQLRLETYNEQFF.

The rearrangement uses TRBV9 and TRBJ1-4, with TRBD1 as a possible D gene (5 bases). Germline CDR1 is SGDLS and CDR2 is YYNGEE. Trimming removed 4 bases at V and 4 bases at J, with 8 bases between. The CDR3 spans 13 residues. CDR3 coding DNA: TGTGCCAGCAGCCCAGACAGTAATGAAAAACTGTTTTTT. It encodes CASSPDSNEKLFF.

The CDR3 sequence is CASSQTGSGELFF. The CDR3 bases are TGTGCCAGCAGCCAGACAGGGAGTGGGGAGCTGTTTTTT. This rearrangement joins TRBV28 to TRBJ2-2; 7 positions agree with TRBD1. Germline CDR1 MDHEN, CDR2 SYDVKM. The CDR3 is made up of 13 amino acids. Trimming cost V 6 bases and J 8 bases; bases outside gene matches: 6.

The CDR3 DNA reads TGTGCCAGCAGTTCCGGGACTAGCGGATTCACCGGGGAGCTGTTTTTT. Translation: CASSSGTSGFTGELFF. The chain links TRBV6-5 to TRBJ2-2; TRBD2 aligns across 11 bases. The CDR3 loop spans 16 amino acids. Germline V CDR1 and CDR2: MNHEY, SVGAGI. Trimming removed 4 bases from V and 4 bases from J; junction bases left unmatched: 5.

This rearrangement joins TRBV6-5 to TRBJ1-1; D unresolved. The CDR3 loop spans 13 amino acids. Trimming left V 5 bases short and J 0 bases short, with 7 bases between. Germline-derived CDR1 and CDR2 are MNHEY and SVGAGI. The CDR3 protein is CASSLRLNTEAFF. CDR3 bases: TGTGCCAGCAGTCTTCGGTTGAACACTGAAGCTTTCTTT.

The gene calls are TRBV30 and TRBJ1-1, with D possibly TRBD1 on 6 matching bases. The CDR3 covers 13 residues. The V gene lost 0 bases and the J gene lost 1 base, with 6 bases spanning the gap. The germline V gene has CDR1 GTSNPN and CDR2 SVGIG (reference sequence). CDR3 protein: CAWSVGQNTEAFF. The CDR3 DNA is TGTGCCTGGAGTGTGGGACAGAACACTGAAGCTTTCTTT.

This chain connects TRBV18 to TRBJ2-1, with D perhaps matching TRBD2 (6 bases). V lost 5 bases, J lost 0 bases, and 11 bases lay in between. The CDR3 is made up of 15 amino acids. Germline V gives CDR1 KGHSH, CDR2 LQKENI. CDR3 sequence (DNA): TGTGCCAGCTCAGAGGACTATTCCTCCTACAATGAGCAGTTCTTC. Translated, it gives CASSEDYSSYNEQFF.